The 20 T cell receptor beta chains reported below all come from one sample, sequenced in a study of OX40 agonist ivuxolimab in advanced cancers. Here immunoSEQ multiplex PCR was the method, and the copy in TCRdb shows in-frame clones only, minus some. The sample lists tens of thousands of clones, approximately 91% occurring once. Sequencing used CD4+ or CD8+ T cells sorted from blood, obtained in a trial of the OX40 agonist ivuxolimab. The receptors were gathered from an adult with an advanced solid tumor such as melanoma, head and neck, liver or kidney cancer.

J is TRBJ1-6 and V is TRBV7-9; 7 bases fit TRBD1. The J segment lost 10 bases and the V segment lost 5 bases, leaving 8 bases of the junction unmatched. The CDR3 is 14 residues long. Germline V lookup: CDR1 SEHNR, CDR2 FQNEAQ (reference sequence). CDR3 sequence: CASSQGGMGSPLHF. The CDR3 DNA follows: TGTGCCAGCAGCCAGGGGGGTATGGGGTCACCCCTCCACTTT.

The V call is TRBV6-6, the J call TRBJ2-3; 7 nucleotides match TRBD1. There are 14 residues in the CDR3. The germline V gene encodes CDR1 MNHNY and CDR2 SVGAGI (reference sequence). J was trimmed by 3 bases and V by 2 bases; bases with no gene match: 2. The CDR3 nucleotides are TGTGCCAGCAGTTACGTGGGACAGACAGATACGCAGTATTTT. Its protein product is CASSYVGQTDTQYF.

This clone was observed once. This rearrangement joins TRBV27 to TRBJ1-2, with TRBD1 as a possible D gene (5 bases). Deletions cut 2 bases from V and 0 bases from J, with 13 bases between. This CDR3 is 16 amino acids long. Germline assignment: CDR1 MNHEY and CDR2 SMNVEV (reference sequence). The DNA of the CDR3 is TGTGCCAGCAGTTTAAGGGGTGGAAGTTCTAACTATGGCTACACCTTC. It yields the protein CASSLRGGSSNYGYTF.

This sequence joins TRBV21-1 and TRBJ1-5. TRBV21-1 is termed a pseudogene. This CDR3 contains 15 residues. CDR3 sequence reads: CASRARCRRRQPQHF. CDR3 nucleotides: TGTGCCAGCAGGGCAAGGTGTCGCCGACGGCAGCCCCAGCATTTT.

This sequence joins TRBV30 and TRBJ2-1; D not certain. Trimming left V 1 base short and J 0 bases short, with 4 bases between. CDR3 length: 13 residues. Germline lookup yields CDR1 GTSNPN and CDR2 SVGIG (reference sequence). This chain's CDR3 is CAWSGDSYNEQFF. CDR3 nucleotide sequence: TGTGCCTGGAGTGGAGACTCCTACAATGAGCAGTTCTTC.

The genes are TRBV27 and TRBJ1-1; D gene uncertain. The ends were cut back, 6 bases at V and 0 bases at J, with 8 bases in the middle. The CDR3 runs to 13 residues. CDR1 and CDR2 (germline): MNHEY, SMNVEV (reference sequence). CDR3 in DNA: TGTGCCAGCAGCGACGGAATGAACACTGAAGCTTTCTTT. Its protein is CASSDGMNTEAFF.

The chain links TRBV6-5 to TRBJ2-7; the D gene could be TRBD1 or TRBD2 (5 bases each). This CDR3 region has 14 residues. The V gene lost 2 bases and the J gene lost 6 bases, with 14 bases spanning the gap. The germline CDR1 and CDR2 sequences are MNHEY and SVGAGI. The CDR3 reads CASSYDPGTGEQYF. In DNA, the CDR3 is TGTGCCAGCAGTTACGATCCCGGGACGGGCGAGCAGTACTTC.

The chain uses TRBV5-1 and TRBJ2-1, with D perhaps TRBD2 (6 bases). The V end was cut by 0 bases, the J end by 9 bases, with 10 bases between. The CDR3 consists of 13 residues. Germline assignment: CDR1 SGHRS and CDR2 YFSETQ. The CDR3 region has the DNA TGCGCCAGCAGCTTGGGAGCGGGCGCTGAGCAGTTCTTC. Protein: CASSLGAGAEQFF.

The rearrangement uses TRBV6-6 and TRBJ1-2, with D uncertain. V gave up 2 bases and J gave up 1 base, with 11 bases separating them. The germline V gene encodes CDR1 MNHNY and CDR2 SVGAGI (reference sequence). The CDR3 is made up of 15 amino acids. CDR3 sequence (DNA): TGTGCCAGCAGTTACATCCAGGAACTTAACTATGGCTACACCTTC. Translated: CASSYIQELNYGYTF.

This chain joins TRBV11-2 and TRBJ1-4, with D maybe TRBD1 (5 bases). Germline V gene lookup returns CDR1 SGHAT and CDR2 FQNNGV. There are 15 residues in the CDR3. V was shortened by 2 bases and J by 6 bases, with 13 bases between the two germline ends. The CDR3 sequence is CASSLRDGLYEKLFF. In nucleotides, the CDR3 is TGTGCCAGCAGCTTAAGGGACGGCCTTTATGAAAAACTGTTTTTT. The entire variable domain, with the rest obtained from reference TRBV11-2 and TRBJ1-4, is as follows: EAGVAQSPRYKIIEKRQSVAFWCNPISGHATLYWYQQILGQGPKLLIQFQNNGVVDDSQLPKDRFSAERLKGVDSTLKIQPAKLEDSAVYLCASSLRDGLYEKLFFGSGTQLSVL.

The chain couples TRBV28 to TRBJ2-1; the D gene is possibly TRBD2 (5 bases). The V and J ends lost 5 bases and 2 bases respectively, with 22 bases between them. Per germline, CDR1 MDHEN and CDR2 SYDVKM. This CDR3 is built from 18 residues. In nucleotides, the CDR3 is TGTGCCAGCAGTGCCCGCCTCGGTGGAGGTTCTACCTACAATGAGCAGTTCTTC. Amino acids: CASSARLGGGSTYNEQFF.

This chain links TRBV5-6 with TRBJ2-3; maybe TRBD2 (6 bases). Germline CDR1 reads SGHDT; CDR2 reads YYEEEE. This CDR3 region has 16 residues. V lost 5 bases, J lost 0 bases, and 16 bases lay in between. The CDR3 sequence: CASSEGSDYSTDTQYF. The CDR3 nucleotides are TGTGCCAGCAGTGAAGGTTCGGACTATAGCACAGATACGCAGTATTTT.

This chain links TRBV6-5 with TRBJ2-7, with a weak D call TRBD2 (5 bases). Germline V lookup: CDR1 MNHEY, CDR2 SVGAGI. This CDR3 has 14 amino acids. Trimming shortened V by 0 bases and J by 0 bases, and 6 bases separated the two germline ends. The CDR3 here is CASSYSRGSYEQYF. CDR3 nucleotides: TGTGCCAGCAGTTACTCACGGGGCTCCTACGAGCAGTACTTC.

This clone appeared once. The V call is TRBV6-6, the J call TRBJ1-2; maybe TRBD1 (5 bases). Trimming stripped 0 bases from V and 4 bases from J, with 12 bases between. The CDR3 length is 15 residues. Germline CDR1 MNHNY, CDR2 SVGAGI (reference sequence). The CDR3 DNA reads TGTGCCAGCAGTTACTCGAATCGGGGGTTCTATGGCTACACCTTC. This translates into CASSYSNRGFYGYTF.

The CDR3 loop is CASSPFPGHDSGANVLTF. The CDR3 DNA is TGTGCCAGCAGTCCGTTCCCGGGACACGACTCTGGGGCCAACGTCCTGACTTTC. The genes are TRBV27 and TRBJ2-6; maybe TRBD1 (6 bases). The CDR3 runs to 18 residues. Trimming removed 5 bases at V and 0 bases at J, with 17 bases between. Germline CDR1 is MNHEY and CDR2 is SMNVEV (reference sequence).

The chain uses TRBV30 and TRBJ1-1; no clear D. Between the trimmed V and J ends, which lost 0 bases and 6 bases, there was a span of 8 bases. This CDR3 has 12 residues. Germline-derived CDR1 and CDR2 are GTSNPN and SVGIG (reference sequence). The CDR3 sequence: CAWSVDTAEAFF. The CDR3 DNA reads as TGTGCCTGGAGTGTCGACACGGCTGAAGCTTTCTTT.

The gene calls are TRBV6-5 and TRBJ2-1, with TRBD1 identical over 7 bases. This CDR3 is 16 amino acids long. Trimming at V came to 4 bases and at J to 1 base, leaving 7 bases not matched to a gene. Germline V CDR1 and CDR2: MNHEY, SVGAGI. The DNA for the CDR3 is TGTGCCAGCAGTTTTTCACCGGGACAGTCCTACAATGAGCAGTTCTTC. Translated: CASSFSPGQSYNEQFF.

Only one count was recorded for this clone. The rearrangement uses TRBV5-1 and TRBJ2-1; D perhaps matches TRBD2 (5 bases). The V gene's germline CDR1 is SGHRS and CDR2 YFSETQ. There are 14 residues in the CDR3. V lost 5 bases, J lost 7 bases, and 16 bases lay in between. CDR3 protein: CASSPMVAWNEQFF. The DNA for the CDR3 is TGCGCCAGCAGTCCTATGGTAGCGTGGAATGAGCAGTTCTTC.

The V gene is TRBV27, the J gene TRBJ2-7; TRBD1 agrees at 7 bases. Germline V gene data show CDR1 as MNHEY and CDR2 as SMNVEV (reference sequence). The CDR3 is made up of 14 amino acids. The V and J ends lost 5 bases and 0 bases, in that order; junction bases with no gene match: 4. Written as DNA, the CDR3 is TGTGCCAGCAGTCCGACAGGGATCTCCTACGAGCAGTACTTC. The encoded protein is CASSPTGISYEQYF.

The rearrangement links TRBV27 to TRBJ2-7, with 9 bases matching TRBD1. V trimming: 0 bases; J trimming: 4 bases; junction bases outside the gene matches: 4. This CDR3 has 15 residues. Germline assignment: CDR1 MNHEY and CDR2 SMNVEV (reference sequence). CDR3 sequence (DNA): TGTGCCAGCAGTTTATCATGGACAGGGGTTTACGAGCAGTACTTC. Its protein product is CASSLSWTGVYEQYF.